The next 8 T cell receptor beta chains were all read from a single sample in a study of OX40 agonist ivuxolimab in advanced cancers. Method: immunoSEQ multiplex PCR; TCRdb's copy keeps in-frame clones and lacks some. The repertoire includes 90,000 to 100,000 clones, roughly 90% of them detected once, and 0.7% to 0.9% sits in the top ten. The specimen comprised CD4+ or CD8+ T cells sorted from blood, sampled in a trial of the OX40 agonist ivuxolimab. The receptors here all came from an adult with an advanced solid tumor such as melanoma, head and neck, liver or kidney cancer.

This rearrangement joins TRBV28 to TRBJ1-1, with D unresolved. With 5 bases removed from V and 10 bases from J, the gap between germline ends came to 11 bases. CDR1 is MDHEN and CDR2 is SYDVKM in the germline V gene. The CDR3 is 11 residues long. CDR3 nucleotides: TGTGCCAGCAGTCAAATGAGGGCAGCTTTCTTT. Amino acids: CASSQMRAAFF.

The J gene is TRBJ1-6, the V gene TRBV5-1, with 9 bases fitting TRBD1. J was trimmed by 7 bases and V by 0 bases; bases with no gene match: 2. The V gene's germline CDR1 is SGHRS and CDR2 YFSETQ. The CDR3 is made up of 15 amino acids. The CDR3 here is CASSLVGTGNSPLHF. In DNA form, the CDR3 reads TGCGCCAGCAGCTTGGTAGGGACAGGGAATTCACCCCTCCACTTT.

The CDR3, as DNA: TGTGCCAGCAGCGTAGTAGCTAGCGGGAACACCGGGGAGCTGTTTTTT. This gives the protein CASSVVASGNTGELFF. The gene calls are TRBV9 and TRBJ2-2; TRBD2 matches 7 bases. The CDR3 extends over 16 amino acids. The junction had 3 bases not matched to a gene; V was cut back by 0 bases and J by 1 base. CDR1 and CDR2 from the germline V gene are SGDLS and YYNGEE.

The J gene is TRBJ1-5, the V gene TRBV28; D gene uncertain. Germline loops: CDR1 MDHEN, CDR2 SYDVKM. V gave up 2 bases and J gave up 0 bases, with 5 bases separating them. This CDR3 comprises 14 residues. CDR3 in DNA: TGTGCCAGCAGTTTAGGGAATAGCAATCAGCCCCAGCATTTT. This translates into CASSLGNSNQPQHF.

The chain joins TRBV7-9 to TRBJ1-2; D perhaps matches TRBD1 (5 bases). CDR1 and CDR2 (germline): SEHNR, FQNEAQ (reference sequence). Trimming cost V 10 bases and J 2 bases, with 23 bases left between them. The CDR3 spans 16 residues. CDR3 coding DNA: TGTGCCACCCCCCTGGGGGGGAAGGGGATCAACTATGGCTACACCTTC. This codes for CATPLGGKGINYGYTF. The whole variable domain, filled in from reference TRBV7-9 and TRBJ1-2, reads DTGVSQNPRHKITKRGQNVTFRCDPISEHNRLYWYRQTLGQGPEFLTYFQNEAQLEKSRLLSDRFSAERPKGSFSTLEIQRTEQGDSAMYLCATPLGGKGINYGYTFGSGTRLTVV.

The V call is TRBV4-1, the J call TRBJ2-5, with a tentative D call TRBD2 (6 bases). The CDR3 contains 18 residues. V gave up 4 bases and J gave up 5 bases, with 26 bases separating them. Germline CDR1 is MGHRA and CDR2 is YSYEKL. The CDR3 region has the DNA TGCGCCAGCAGCCGTCGATGCGGGGTATGGGATTTATGTGAGACCCAGTACTTC. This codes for CASSRRCGVWDLCETQYF.

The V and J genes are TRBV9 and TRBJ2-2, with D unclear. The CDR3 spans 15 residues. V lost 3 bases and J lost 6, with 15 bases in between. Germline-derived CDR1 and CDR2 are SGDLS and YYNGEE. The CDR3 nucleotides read TGTGCCAGCAGCGCTGTTTTGAGCGTGTCCGGGGAGCTGTTTTTT. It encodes CASSAVLSVSGELFF.

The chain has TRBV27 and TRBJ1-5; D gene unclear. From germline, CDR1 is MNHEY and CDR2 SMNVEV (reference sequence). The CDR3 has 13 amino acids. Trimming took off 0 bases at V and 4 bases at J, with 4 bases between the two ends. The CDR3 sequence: CASSLSRNQPQHF. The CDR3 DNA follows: TGTGCCAGCAGTTTATCAAGGAATCAGCCCCAGCATTTT.